The clone carrying this T cell receptor (beta chain) occurred many times. Researchers prepared the TCRbeta library using unique molecular identifiers, the study reports. TCRdb passed the PCR reads through MiXCR, listing each CDR3 protein once. Among nearly 350,000 distinct CDR3 sequences listed, about 16% were seen once. Trimming removed 2 bases at V and 6 bases at J, with 5 bases between. The CDR3 has 12 amino acids. In germline, CDR1 is SEHNR, CDR2 FQNEAQ (reference sequence). The sample originates from a study of T-cell reconstitution after alpha-beta-depleted transplantation in children. The receptor was derived from a male patient aged 2-9 years who had a stem cell transplant for acute lymphoblastic leukemia, so the T cells may come from the graft donor. This rearrangement joins TRBV7-9 to TRBJ1-5; D ambiguous. The sample was PBMCs, mostly from graft donor cells, taken 360 days after TCRalphabeta/CD19-depleted stem cell transplant. The CDR3 DNA sequence: TGTGCCAGCAGCTTATGGGGTCAGCCCCAGCATTTT. Translated, it gives CASSLWGQPQHF.